This TCR beta chain was recorded in a study of cytomegalovirus exposure and HLA in healthy donors. About the research overall: Earlier work reported roughly 120 million unique TCR beta sequences from some 180 million T cells. Whole-study findings and limits: Upon later analysis, HLA-associated TCR beta chains proved more clonally expanded than other, equally common chains.

Researchers ran the PCR with 60 Vbeta and 13 Jbeta primers. TCRdb's copy holds only in-frame clones and misses some; the assay was immunoSEQ multiplex PCR. This listing includes about 130,000 clones. Notes on this clone: The antigen remains unidentified.

The CDR3 runs to 12 residues. This chain joins TRBV7-5 and TRBJ2-7; the table's D gene call, TRBD2, was not cross checked with the DNA. TRBV7-5 is noted as a pseudogene. The clonotype comes from a woman between 55 and 75 years old in good health and CMV-seronegative. Sequenced material: PBMCs. The CDR3, as DNA: TGTGCCAGAAGGGGGGGGAAGTACGAGCAGTACTTC. Translated, it gives CARRGGKYEQYF.